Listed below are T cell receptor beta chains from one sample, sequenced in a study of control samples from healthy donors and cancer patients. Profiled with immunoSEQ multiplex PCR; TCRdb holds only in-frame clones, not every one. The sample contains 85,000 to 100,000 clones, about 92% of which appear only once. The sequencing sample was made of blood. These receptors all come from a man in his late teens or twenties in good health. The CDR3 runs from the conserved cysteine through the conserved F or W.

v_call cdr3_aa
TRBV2 CASTIGRELFF
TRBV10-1 CATVGPRNQPQHF
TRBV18 CASSPRNTGELFF
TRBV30 CAWGETGNTIYF
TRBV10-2 CASSAETQYF
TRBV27 CASRTGQGLSSNQPQHF